This T cell receptor (beta chain) comes out of a study of T cell repertoires in cytomegalovirus infection. Study results and caveats: HLA-C-restricted CMV clonotypes gave the most frequent clonotype in two of eight donors.

TCRdb used MiXCR to reprocess the reads, holding one entry per CDR3 protein. Among about 700,000 distinct CDR3 sequences listed, approximately 33% were seen once. Concerning this clonotype itself: Its target is not known.

The V end lost 3 bases, the J end lost 1 base, and 6 bases lay between the germline ends. The CDR3 is 13 residues long. The V gene's germline CDR1 is MGHRA and CDR2 YSYEKL. This clonotype was obtained from a human donor in good health (CMV status not recorded). Some clones in this sample may be carry-over from other donors' samples. The V and J genes are TRBV4-1 and TRBJ1-1; D is ambiguous. The material was cultured PBMCs, obtained from culture after CMV antigen stimulation. CDR3 coding DNA: TGCGCCAGCAGCCACGGGGAGAACACTGAAGCTTTCTTT. This gives the protein CASSHGENTEAFF.